Following are 26 T cell receptor beta chains from one sample sequenced in a study of blood T cell repertoires in COVID-19. Clones were read by immunoSEQ multiplex PCR, and TCRdb kept only the in-frame ones, dropping some. The data show 220,000 or so clones, approximately 86% seen once. The sequenced sample consisted of peripheral blood. The source of these receptors is an elderly woman with acute or convalescent COVID-19.

This sequence joins TRBV10-3 and TRBJ2-5, with 16 bases that match TRBD2. J was trimmed by 2 bases and V by 10 bases; bases with no gene match: 13. Germline values: CDR1 ENHRY, CDR2 SYGVKD. The CDR3 covers 18 residues. CDR3: CATGTSGGVTTQQETQYF. The CDR3 nucleotides read TGTGCCACTGGGACTAGCGGGGGGGTTACGACCCAGCAAGAGACCCAGTACTTC.

This clone was recorded once. The chain carries TRBV5-1 and TRBJ2-7; a weak D match, TRBD2 (5 bases). This CDR3 has 14 residues. Trimming took off 4 bases at V and 6 bases at J, with 17 bases between the two ends. The germline V gene has CDR1 SGHRS and CDR2 YFSETQ. CDR3 region: CASSLSLAGGEQYF. For the CDR3, the DNA is TGCGCCAGCAGCCTATCATTGGCGGGCGGCGAGCAGTACTTC.

The V and J genes are TRBV5-1 and TRBJ1-3; no clear D gene. The length of the CDR3 is 15 residues. Germline CDR1 reads SGHRS; CDR2 reads YFSETQ. Trimming left V 0 bases short and J 2 bases short, with 9 bases between. The DNA for the CDR3 is TGCGCCAGCAGCTTGGGGGCGGGAGCTGGAAACACCATATATTTT. It encodes CASSLGAGAGNTIYF.

The V call is TRBV3-1 (or the pseudogene TRBV3-2), the J call TRBJ2-3; the D gene is possibly TRBD2 (6 bases). V was shortened by 4 bases and J by 5 bases, with 7 bases between the two germline ends. The CDR3 is made up of 12 amino acids. Germline CDR1 is LGHDT and CDR2 is YNNKEL (reference sequence). The CDR3 loop reads CASSRGVDTQYF. The CDR3 nucleotides read TGTGCCAGCAGCCGGGGGGTAGATACGCAGTATTTT.

The V and J genes are TRBV28 and TRBJ1-1, with 8 bases fitting TRBD1. The CDR3 is made up of 16 amino acids. Trimming at V came to 4 bases and at J to 3 bases, leaving 10 bases not matched to a gene. Per the germline V gene, CDR1 is MDHEN and CDR2 is SYDVKM. The CDR3 spells CASSSLLDREDTEAFF. In DNA form, the CDR3 reads TGTGCCAGCAGTTCCCTCTTGGACAGGGAGGACACTGAAGCTTTCTTT.

The chain recombines TRBV28 with TRBJ2-7; 7 bases are a match to TRBD1. Germline values: CDR1 MDHEN, CDR2 SYDVKM. After removal of 4 bases from V and 3 bases from J, the junction contained 6 bases not matched to a gene. This CDR3 has 14 amino acids. CDR3 region: CASSSWGQLYEQYF. As DNA, the CDR3 is TGTGCCAGCAGTTCTTGGGGACAGCTCTACGAGCAGTACTTC.

This clone occurred once. The chain is built from TRBV5-6 and TRBJ2-2, with TRBD1 identical over 8 bases. The CDR3 runs 15 residues. V was clipped by 0 bases and J by 3 bases; unmatched bases: 1. Germline assignment: CDR1 SGHDT and CDR2 YYEEEE. The CDR3 sequence is CASSLGTGYTGELFF. CDR3 nucleotide sequence: TGTGCCAGCAGCTTGGGGACAGGGTACACCGGGGAGCTGTTTTTT.

This rearrangement joins TRBV5-8 to TRBJ1-5, with TRBD1 matching 9 bases. V shed 5 bases, J shed 7 bases, and the junction held 13 bases outside the gene matches. Germline-derived CDR1 and CDR2 are SGHTS and YDEGEE. The length of the CDR3 is 16 residues. Written as DNA, the CDR3 is TGTGCCAGCAGACCAATTTCCGGGACAGGGCAACAGCCCCAGCATTTT. Protein: CASRPISGTGQQPQHF.

This clone has more than one count but fewer than ten. This chain connects TRBV6-1 to TRBJ1-2; a weak D match, TRBD1 (5 bases). Germline V gene sequence: CDR1 MNHNS, CDR2 SASEGT. Deletions cut 0 bases from V and 6 bases from J, with 8 bases between. This CDR3 region has 13 residues. The CDR3: CASSEATGDGYTF. In DNA, the CDR3 is TGTGCCAGCAGTGAAGCGACGGGGGATGGCTACACCTTC.

The genes are TRBV6-1 and TRBJ2-7; 8 nucleotides agree with TRBD1. Germline assignment: CDR1 MNHNS and CDR2 SASEGT. J gave up 2 bases and V 2 bases, and 8 bases lay outside the gene matches. The CDR3 runs 16 residues. The CDR3 protein is CASSENIGTGPYEQYF. In DNA, the CDR3 is TGTGCCAGCAGTGAAAATATTGGGACAGGACCCTACGAGCAGTACTTC.

This chain uses TRBV30 with TRBJ1-6; no clear D. Trimming left V 3 bases short and J 10 bases short, with 10 bases between. The CDR3 covers 12 residues. CDR1 is GTSNPN, CDR2 SVGIG, per germline (reference sequence). CDR3 loop: CAWSLTGSPLHF. CDR3 DNA: TGTGCCTGGAGCCTTACGGGGTCACCCCTCCACTTT.

This chain connects TRBV7-3 to TRBJ2-7, with D possibly being TRBD1 (7 bases). The length of the CDR3 is 16 residues. Germline CDR1 SGHTA, CDR2 FQGTGA. V lost 0 bases and J lost 2, with 14 bases in between. The CDR3 DNA reads as TGTGCCAGCAGCTTAACGGCAGGGGGGTACCCCTACGAGCAGTACTTC. This gives the protein CASSLTAGGYPYEQYF.

This chain joins TRBV7-9 and TRBJ1-2; TRBD1 agrees at 10 bases. From germline, CDR1 is SEHNR and CDR2 FQNEAQ (reference sequence). With V trimmed by 5 bases and J by 4 bases, 10 bases remained unmatched. The CDR3 covers 16 residues. In DNA, the CDR3 is TGTGCCAGCAGCACCCGGACAGGGGGTGATGGCTATGGCTACACCTTC. Translation: CASSTRTGGDGYGYTF.

This clone was found a few times. The chain is built from TRBV7-9 and TRBJ1-5, with 7 bases lining up with TRBD1. The CDR3 is 15 residues long. Germline V gene data show CDR1 as SEHNR and CDR2 as FQNEAQ (reference sequence). V trimming: 1 base; J trimming: 3 bases; junction bases outside the gene matches: 3. CDR3 coding DNA: TGTGCCAGCAGCTTAGGGGACAGCTTCAATCAGCCCCAGCATTTT. This codes for CASSLGDSFNQPQHF.

The chain joins TRBV5-4 to TRBJ1-2, with D maybe TRBD1 (5 bases). CDR1 and CDR2 (germline): SGHNT, YYREEE (reference sequence). The V and J ends lost 4 bases and 4 bases respectively, with 11 bases between them. This CDR3 has 13 residues. CDR3 nucleotides: TGTGCCAGCAGCATCGACAGTACCTATGGCTACACCTTC. Its translation: CASSIDSTYGYTF.

The chain employs TRBV5-4 and TRBJ2-3, with D maybe TRBD1 (6 bases). V was trimmed by 0 bases and J by 4 bases, leaving 12 bases between them. The CDR3 sequence is 15 residues long. Germline V CDR1 and CDR2: SGHNT, YYREEE (reference sequence). The CDR3 coding sequence is TGTGCCAGCAGCTTGGTGGGTGGGGGCGCAGATACGCAGTATTTT. It codes for CASSLVGGGADTQYF.

The CDR3 DNA reads TGTGCCAGCAGCCCTTTGGAGGGGAGAAGGGCTGAAGCTTTCTTT. Residues: CASSPLEGRRAEAFF. The V and J genes are TRBV11-2 and TRBJ1-1; tentative D call: TRBD1 (5 bases). Trimming cost V 5 bases and J 6 bases, with 19 bases left between them. The CDR3 contains 15 residues. Germline V gene sequence: CDR1 SGHAT, CDR2 FQNNGV.

This chain joins TRBV3-1 (or the pseudogene TRBV3-2) and TRBJ1-1; 7 bases fit TRBD1. The junction had 12 bases not matched to a gene; V was cut back by 3 bases and J by 8 bases. Germline assignment: CDR1 LGHDT and CDR2 YNNKEL (reference sequence). The CDR3 runs to 15 residues. CDR3 amino acids: CASSHTGGGGGEAFF. DNA of the CDR3: TGTGCCAGCAGCCACACCGGAGGAGGGGGCGGAGAAGCTTTCTTT.

CDR3 region: CASSIGGLKKPQHF. The DNA for the CDR3 is TGTGCCAGTAGTATCGGGGGACTAAAGAAGCCCCAGCATTTT. The rearrangement joins TRBV19 to TRBJ1-5; maybe TRBD1 (5 bases). Germline CDR1 and CDR2: LNHDA and SQIVND (reference sequence). The CDR3 covers 14 residues. Trimming removed 3 bases at V and 8 bases at J, with 14 bases between.

This clone was picked up a small number of times. The rearrangement uses TRBV27 and TRBJ2-7; D remains ambiguous. Germline CDR1 reads MNHEY; CDR2 reads SMNVEV (reference sequence). The V end was cut by 6 bases, the J end by 2 bases, with 11 bases between. CDR3 size: 13 residues. CDR3 amino acids: CASRLSGTYEQYF. Written as DNA, the CDR3 is TGTGCCAGCAGGCTTAGTGGTACCTACGAGCAGTACTTC.

The gene calls are TRBV3-1 (or the pseudogene TRBV3-2) and TRBJ1-2; maybe TRBD1 (6 bases). The CDR3 spans 14 residues. Germline V gene sequence: CDR1 LGHDT, CDR2 YNNKEL (reference sequence). The V and J ends lost 4 bases and 5 bases respectively, with 14 bases between them. CDR3 bases: TGTGCCAGCAGCCCGGGGGGCGGCGGGTATGGCTACACCTTC. It translates to CASSPGGGGYGYTF.

The CDR3 is CASSQGGLTGQETQYF. CDR3 DNA sequence: TGCGCCAGCAGCCAAGGAGGGCTGACAGGACAAGAGACCCAGTACTTC. This sequence joins TRBV4-1 and TRBJ2-5; the D gene is possibly TRBD1 (6 bases). Germline V gene sequence: CDR1 MGHRA, CDR2 YSYEKL. V lost 1 base, J lost 2 bases, and 14 bases lay in between. The CDR3 is 16 amino acids.

This chain connects TRBV18 to TRBJ2-3; D possibly corresponds to TRBD2 (6 bases). Trimming took 7 bases from V and 1 from J, leaving 9 bases between them. The germline V gene has CDR1 KGHSH and CDR2 LQKENI. There are 13 residues in the CDR3. CDR3 sequence (DNA): TGTGCCAGCTTCTCTAGCGGCACAGATACGCAGTATTTT. This sequence encodes CASFSSGTDTQYF.

The chain couples TRBV5-4 to TRBJ2-3; D gene unclear. Per germline, CDR1 SGHNT and CDR2 YYREEE (reference sequence). Trimming removed 0 bases at V and 3 bases at J, with 8 bases between. The CDR3 runs to 14 residues. Written as DNA, the CDR3 is TGTGCCAGCAGCTTGGCGCGTGGTACAGATACGCAGTATTTT. Its protein product is CASSLARGTDTQYF. The full variable domain, completed using reference TRBV5-4 and TRBJ2-3, is ETGVTQSPTHLIKTRGQQVTLRCSSQSGHNTVSWYQQALGQGPQFIFQYYREEENGRGNFPPRFSGLQFPNYSSELNVNALELDDSALYLCASSLARGTDTQYFGPGTRLTVL.

The chain combines TRBV20-1 with TRBJ2-2; 8 positions match TRBD2. From germline, CDR1 is DFQATT and CDR2 SNEGSKA (reference sequence). The CDR3 covers 15 residues. V dropped 3 bases and J dropped 4; count of bases not matched to a gene: 7. The CDR3 DNA reads as TGCAGTGCTAGTCCAGCGGGGGTGATCACCGGGGAGCTGTTTTTT. This encodes CSASPAGVITGELFF.

This clone was seen a handful of times. The chain combines TRBV7-2 with TRBJ1-2, with D possibly TRBD1 on 5 matching bases. The CDR3 runs 13 residues. Germline loops: CDR1 SGHTA, CDR2 FQGNSA. The V gene lost 3 bases and the J gene lost 4 bases, with 9 bases spanning the gap. CDR3 sequence reads: CASSFLDSYGYTF. CDR3 sequence (DNA): TGTGCCAGCAGCTTCCTAGACAGCTATGGCTACACCTTC.